Listed below are T cell receptor beta chains from one sample, sequenced in a study of molecular identifiers for immune sequencing clone quantification. TCRdb reprocessed the PCR reads via MiXCR and lists one record per CDR3 protein. In the table there are 80,000 to 130,000 distinct CDR3 sequences, 36% of which are singletons. Sequences were obtained from naive CD8+ T cells from blood, with Jurkat cell RNA spiked in. The receptors here all came from a human donor in good health. Some libraries in this study had Jurkat cell RNA spiked in. CDR3s include the opening cysteine and the closing phenylalanine or tryptophan. A D gene is named only where the DNA matches it firmly. Some rows mark clone size as missing; the rest say once, few, many or name a class of expanded clone.

CDR3 protein: CASSLWGQTYEQYF; CDR3 DNA: TGTGCCAGCAGTTTATGGGGACAAACCTACGAGCAGTACTTC; clone size: NA; V gene: TRBV27; J gene: TRBJ2-7; D gene: NA
CDR3 protein: CASSNLAGYNEQFF; CDR3 DNA: TGTGCCAGCAGCAATCTAGCGGGTTACAATGAGCAGTTCTTC; clone size: NA; V gene: TRBV21-1; J gene: TRBJ2-1; D gene: NA
CDR3 protein: CASSSTSTGELFF; CDR3 DNA: TGTGCCAGCAGTTCTACGAGTACCGGGGAGCTGTTTTTT; clone size: NA; V gene: TRBV27; J gene: TRBJ2-2; D gene: NA
CDR3 protein: CASIGDTGELFF; CDR3 DNA: TGTGCCAGCATAGGGGACACCGGGGAGCTGTTTTTT; clone size: many; V gene: TRBV28; J gene: TRBJ2-2; D gene: NA
CDR3 protein: CSAGDVSSYEQYF; CDR3 DNA: TGCAGTGCGGGGGACGTGAGCTCCTACGAGCAGTACTTC; clone size: many; V gene: TRBV20-1; J gene: TRBJ2-7; D gene: NA
CDR3 protein: CASSGGLAWETQYF; CDR3 DNA: TGTGCCAGCAGTGGGGGACTAGCCTGGGAGACCCAGTACTTC; clone size: NA; V gene: TRBV27; J gene: TRBJ2-5; D gene: TRBD2
CDR3 protein: CASSLRTDNEQFF; CDR3 DNA: TGCGCCAGCAGCTTGAGGACAGACAATGAGCAGTTCTTC; clone size: NA; V gene: TRBV5-1; J gene: TRBJ2-1; D gene: NA
CDR3 protein: CASSRYRTPQETQYF; CDR3 DNA: TGTGCCAGCAGTCGGTACAGGACCCCGCAAGAGACCCAGTACTTC; clone size: many; V gene: TRBV28; J gene: TRBJ2-5; D gene: NA
CDR3 protein: CASRGQGFRTDTQYF; CDR3 DNA: TGCGCCAGCAGGGGACAGGGGTTTCGCACAGATACGCAGTATTTT; clone size: once; V gene: TRBV10-2; J gene: TRBJ2-3; D gene: TRBD1
CDR3 protein: CASSEDRTTDTQYF; CDR3 DNA: TGCGCCAGCAGTGAGGACCGAACCACAGATACGCAGTATTTT; clone size: NA; V gene: TRBV10-2; J gene: TRBJ2-3; D gene: NA
CDR3 protein: CASSLPPDSRLNSPLHF; CDR3 DNA: TGTGCCAGCAGTTTGCCCCCGGACTCGAGATTGAATTCACCCCTCCACTTT; clone size: NA; V gene: TRBV28; J gene: TRBJ1-6; D gene: NA
CDR3 protein: CATSDKTATYEQYF; CDR3 DNA: TGTGCCACCAGTGATAAGACAGCCACCTACGAGCAGTACTTC; clone size: few; V gene: TRBV24-1; J gene: TRBJ2-7; D gene: NA
CDR3 protein: CASSLWEGRTHEQYF; CDR3 DNA: TGTGCCAGCAGTCTGTGGGAGGGCCGGACACACGAGCAGTACTTC; clone size: NA; V gene: TRBV6-5; J gene: TRBJ2-7; D gene: TRBD2
CDR3 protein: CASSSSGGVYF; CDR3 DNA: TGTGCCAGCAGTTCGAGCGGAGGGGTCTACTTC; clone size: NA; V gene: TRBV28; J gene: TRBJ2-5; D gene: NA
CDR3 protein: CASSSTGLPRDETQYF; CDR3 DNA: TGTGCCAGCAGCTCCACCGGACTGCCGAGGGATGAGACCCAGTACTTC; clone size: few; V gene: TRBV13; J gene: TRBJ2-5; D gene: NA
CDR3 protein: CASSFWREGNEQYF; CDR3 DNA: TGTGCCAGCAGCTTCTGGCGGGAGGGGAACGAGCAGTACTTC; clone size: NA; V gene: TRBV7-2; J gene: TRBJ2-7; D gene: TRBD2
CDR3 protein: CSARDPWTGSGQPQHF; CDR3 DNA: TGCAGTGCTAGAGACCCTTGGACAGGGTCGGGTCAGCCCCAGCATTTT; clone size: many; V gene: TRBV20-1; J gene: TRBJ1-5; D gene: TRBD1
CDR3 protein: CSASDLEFDTEAFF; CDR3 DNA: TGCAGTGCTAGTGATTTGGAGTTCGACACTGAAGCTTTCTTT; clone size: NA; V gene: TRBV20-1; J gene: TRBJ1-1; D gene: NA
CDR3 protein: CATSRICTDTQYF; CDR3 DNA: TGTGCCACCAGCAGAATCTGCACAGATACGCAGTATTTT; clone size: NA; V gene: TRBV15; J gene: TRBJ2-3; D gene: NA
CDR3 protein: CASSLPSVSYNEQFF; CDR3 DNA: TGTGCCAGCAGTTTACCCTCGGTCTCCTACAATGAGCAGTTCTTC; clone size: NA; V gene: TRBV28; J gene: TRBJ2-1; D gene: NA
CDR3 protein: CASSSPGRDTQKPQYF; CDR3 DNA: TGCGCCAGCAGCTCCCCCGGACGGGACACCCAAAAGCCCCAGTACTTC; clone size: few; V gene: TRBV5-1; J gene: TRBJ2-5; D gene: NA
CDR3 protein: CASSLVGQPYEQYF; CDR3 DNA: TGTGCCAGCAGCTTGGTCGGACAGCCCTACGAGCAGTACTTC; clone size: many; V gene: TRBV13; J gene: TRBJ2-7; D gene: NA
CDR3 protein: CASSFLGQGETQYF; CDR3 DNA: TGTGCCAGCAGTTTCCTAGGACAAGGAGAGACCCAGTACTTC; clone size: NA; V gene: TRBV27; J gene: TRBJ2-5; D gene: NA
CDR3 protein: CAIMADTDTQYF; CDR3 DNA: TGTGCCATCATGGCGGACACAGATACGCAGTATTTT; clone size: many; V gene: TRBV10-3; J gene: TRBJ2-3; D gene: NA
CDR3 protein: CASSFSPGNEQFF; CDR3 DNA: TGTGCCAGCAGTTTTTCCCCAGGGAACGAGCAGTTCTTC; clone size: NA; V gene: TRBV28; J gene: TRBJ2-1; D gene: NA
CDR3 protein: CASSPPTSGSWDEQFF; CDR3 DNA: TGTGCCAGCAGCCCCCCGACTAGCGGGAGTTGGGATGAGCAGTTCTTC; clone size: many; V gene: TRBV7-9; J gene: TRBJ2-1; D gene: TRBD2
CDR3 protein: CASSEGFSYEQYF; CDR3 DNA: TGTGCCAGCAGTGAAGGGTTCTCCTACGAGCAGTACTTC; clone size: few; V gene: TRBV2; J gene: TRBJ2-7; D gene: NA
CDR3 protein: CASSSGTVKYNEQFF; CDR3 DNA: TGTGCCAGCAGCTCCGGGACAGTCAAGTACAATGAGCAGTTCTTC; clone size: few; V gene: TRBV27; J gene: TRBJ2-1; D gene: TRBD1
CDR3 protein: CASSQERDPNQPQHF; CDR3 DNA: TGCGCCAGCAGCCAAGAACGGGATCCGAATCAGCCCCAGCATTTT; clone size: few; V gene: TRBV4-3; J gene: TRBJ1-5; D gene: NA
CDR3 protein: CASSPAPLAGPYEQYF; CDR3 DNA: TGCGCCAGCAGCCCCGCTCCACTAGCGGGACCCTACGAGCAGTACTTC; clone size: many; V gene: TRBV4-1; J gene: TRBJ2-7; D gene: TRBD2
CDR3 protein: CASSLGGELGWEQYF; CDR3 DNA: TGTGCCAGCAGCTTAGGCGGGGAGCTGGGGTGGGAGCAGTACTTC; clone size: NA; V gene: TRBV5-4; J gene: TRBJ2-7; D gene: NA
CDR3 protein: CSANLENTGELFF; CDR3 DNA: TGCAGTGCTAACCTAGAGAACACCGGGGAGCTGTTTTTT; clone size: few; V gene: TRBV20-1; J gene: TRBJ2-2; D gene: NA
CDR3 protein: CASSLLPGEHYGYTF; CDR3 DNA: TGTGCCAGCAGCTTACTCCCAGGGGAGCACTATGGCTACACCTTC; clone size: few; V gene: TRBV7-9; J gene: TRBJ1-2; D gene: NA
CDR3 protein: CASSQGAGAYGYTF; CDR3 DNA: TGTGCCAGCAGCCAAGGAGCAGGGGCCTATGGCTACACCTTC; clone size: few; V gene: TRBV14; J gene: TRBJ1-2; D gene: NA
CDR3 protein: CASSYPVETQYF; CDR3 DNA: TGTGCCAGCAGTTATCCCGTGGAGACCCAGTACTTC; clone size: NA; V gene: TRBV28; J gene: TRBJ2-5; D gene: NA
CDR3 protein: CSARDWAESTDTQYF; CDR3 DNA: TGCAGTGCTAGAGATTGGGCGGAGAGCACAGATACGCAGTATTTT; clone size: many; V gene: TRBV20-1; J gene: TRBJ2-3; D gene: NA
CDR3 protein: CSARSGTSGQETQYF; CDR3 DNA: TGCAGTGCTAGATCCGGGACTAGCGGCCAAGAGACCCAGTACTTC; clone size: many; V gene: TRBV20-1; J gene: TRBJ2-5; D gene: TRBD2
CDR3 protein: CASSPPVLGRMRDTQYF; CDR3 DNA: TGTGCCAGCAGCCCACCGGTATTGGGGAGGATGAGAGATACGCAGTATTTT; clone size: few; V gene: TRBV9; J gene: TRBJ2-3; D gene: NA
CDR3 protein: CASSPYVGGVLSYNELFF; CDR3 DNA: TGTGCCAGCAGCCCATACGTAGGGGGAGTATTGTCCTACAATGAGCTGTTCTTC; clone size: NA; V gene: TRBV7-9; J gene: TRBJ2-1; D gene: NA
CDR3 protein: CASSLTGTGRNEQYF; CDR3 DNA: TGTGCCAGCAGTCTAACCGGGACAGGGAGGAACGAGCAGTACTTC; clone size: few; V gene: TRBV27; J gene: TRBJ2-7; D gene: TRBD1
CDR3 protein: CASSLRTSGRATDTQYF; CDR3 DNA: TGTGCCAGCAGCTTAAGAACTAGCGGGAGGGCTACAGATACGCAGTATTTT; clone size: many; V gene: TRBV7-6; J gene: TRBJ2-3; D gene: TRBD2
CDR3 protein: CSAPTSGRFTDTQYF; CDR3 DNA: TGCAGTGCTCCGACTAGCGGGAGGTTCACAGATACGCAGTATTTT; clone size: few; V gene: TRBV20-1; J gene: TRBJ2-3; D gene: TRBD2
CDR3 protein: CASRPRTGVRIGNTIYF; CDR3 DNA: TGTGCCAGCAGACCGCGGACAGGGGTGCGGATTGGAAACACCATATATTTT; clone size: NA; V gene: TRBV28; J gene: TRBJ1-3; D gene: TRBD1
CDR3 protein: CASIGWWNQPQHF; CDR3 DNA: TGTGCCAGTATAGGTTGGTGGAATCAGCCCCAGCATTTT; clone size: NA; V gene: TRBV19; J gene: TRBJ1-5; D gene: NA